This entry describes one TCR beta chain. Its antigen is currently unknown. The record originates from a study of cytomegalovirus exposure and HLA in healthy donors. Background on the study: Genotyping of 398 donors showed that around 85% belonged to the Caucasian-associated ancestry cluster.

Both 60 Vbeta primers and 13 Jbeta primers went into the PCR. Using immunoSEQ multiplex PCR, the repertoire was profiled, and TCRdb retains in-frame clones only, with some absent. The profile shows about 140,000 clones, nearly 90% of them singletons. Study-level results: Most of the TCR beta V segments (in an earlier analysis) were productive either about 87% or about 30% of the time. Among TCR beta chains, those listed as cytomegalovirus-associated numbered over 150. As a later analysis showed, a missense DCLRE1C variant was linked to trimming of TCR beta V- and J-genes.

The germline V gene encodes CDR1 MRHNA and CDR2 SNTAGT. The CDR3 extends over 16 amino acids. After removal of 0 bases from V and 3 bases from J, the junction contained 3 bases not matched to a gene. The chain has TRBV6-4 and TRBJ2-2; TRBD2 aligns across 8 bases. Sample: PBMCs. This receptor was taken from a woman in her 40s in good health and CMV-seronegative. The CDR3 nucleotides read TGTGCCAGCAGTGACTCGGCACTAGCGGACACCGGGGAGCTGTTTTTT. Translating gives CASSDSALADTGELFF.